These 5 T cell receptor beta chains came from one sample sequenced in a study of T cell repertoires in cytomegalovirus infection. These TCRs' antigens remain unknown. TCRdb independently ran MiXCR on the reads; one entry per CDR3 protein. Here the sample spans hundreds of thousands of distinct CDR3 sequences, roughly 34% being singletons. This sample comprised cultured PBMCs, obtained from culture after CMV antigen stimulation. All receptors derive from a human donor in good health (CMV status not recorded). Some clones in this sample may be carry-over from other donors' samples.

The chain couples TRBV6-6 to TRBJ1-4; D might be TRBD1 (6 bases). Trimming pared 2 bases from V and 8 bases from J, leaving 12 bases between. Per the germline V gene, CDR1 is MNHNY and CDR2 is SVGAGI (reference sequence). The CDR3 spans 14 residues. In DNA form, the CDR3 reads TGTGCCAGCAGTTACGTCCAGGGGAGCGAAAAACTGTTTTTT. Translated, it gives CASSYVQGSEKLFF.

This clonotype was counted between two and nine times. This chain connects TRBV27 to TRBJ2-1, with 9 bases lining up with TRBD2. The V gene end was trimmed by 5 bases and the J gene end by 3 bases; junction bases not matched to a gene: 8. The CDR3 covers 16 residues. Germline V gene lookup returns CDR1 MNHEY and CDR2 SMNVEV (reference sequence). CDR3 in amino acids: CASSGLSGSGYNEQFF. In DNA, the CDR3 is TGTGCCAGCAGTGGTCTTAGCGGGAGTGGCTACAATGAGCAGTTCTTC.

This clonotype was counted only a few times. The V call is TRBV7-2, the J call TRBJ2-2; the D is unclear. Germline lookup yields CDR1 SGHTA and CDR2 FQGNSA. V gave up 6 bases and J gave up 1 base, with 6 bases separating them. The CDR3 contains 13 residues. The CDR3 DNA reads as TGTGCCAGCAGTCGGCTGAACACCGGGGAGCTGTTTTTT. Its translation: CASSRLNTGELFF.

The rearrangement joins TRBV15 to TRBJ1-4; D uncertain. CDR1 and CDR2 (germline): LNHNV, YYDKDF (reference sequence). The CDR3 runs 16 residues. V was clipped by 4 bases and J by 2 bases, with 14 bases between them. CDR3 nucleotides: TGTGCCACCAGCATTGGGGATGGGGTTACTAATGAAAAACTGTTTTTT. It is translated as CATSIGDGVTNEKLFF. Based on the CDR3 plus reference TRBV15 and TRBJ1-4, the full variable domain is DAMVIQNPRYQVTQFGKPVTLSCSQTLNHNVMYWYQQKSSQAPKLLFHYYDKDFNNEADTPDNFQSRRPNTSFCFLDIRSPGLGDTAMYLCATSIGDGVTNEKLFFGSGTQLSVL.

This clonotype has just a few counts. This chain uses TRBV29-1 with TRBJ2-7, with D possibly matching TRBD2 (6 bases). Germline V gene sequence: CDR1 SQVTM, CDR2 ANQGSEA. The CDR3 consists of 14 residues. V was shortened by 3 bases and J by 6 bases, with 18 bases between the two germline ends. The CDR3 region is CSVDLGSVGGEQYF. CDR3 bases: TGCAGCGTTGATCTAGGCTCGGTGGGGGGCGAGCAGTACTTC.